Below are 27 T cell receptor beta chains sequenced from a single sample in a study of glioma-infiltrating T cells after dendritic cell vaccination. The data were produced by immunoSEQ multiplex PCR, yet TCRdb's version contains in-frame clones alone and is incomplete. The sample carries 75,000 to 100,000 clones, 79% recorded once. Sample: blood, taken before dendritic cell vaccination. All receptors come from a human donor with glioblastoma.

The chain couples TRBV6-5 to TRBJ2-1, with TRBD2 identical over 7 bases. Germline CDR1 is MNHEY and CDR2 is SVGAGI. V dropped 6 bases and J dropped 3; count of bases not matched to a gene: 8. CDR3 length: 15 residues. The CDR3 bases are TGTGCCAGCAGCCTCAGCGGGGCTAACTACAATGAGCAGTTCTTC. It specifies CASSLSGANYNEQFF.

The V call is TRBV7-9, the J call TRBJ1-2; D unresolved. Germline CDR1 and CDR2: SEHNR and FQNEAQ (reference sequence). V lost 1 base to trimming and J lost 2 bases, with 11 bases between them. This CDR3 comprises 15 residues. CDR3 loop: CASSLGALANYGYTF. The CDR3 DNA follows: TGTGCCAGCAGCTTAGGGGCATTGGCGAACTATGGCTACACCTTC.

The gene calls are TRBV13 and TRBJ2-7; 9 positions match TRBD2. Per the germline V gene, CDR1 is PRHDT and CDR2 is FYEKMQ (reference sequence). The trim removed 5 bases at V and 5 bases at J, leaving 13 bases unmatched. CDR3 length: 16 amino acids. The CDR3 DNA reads TGTGCCAGCAGCGTCGAACCTAGCGGGGAAAGGGACGAGCAGTACTTC. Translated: CASSVEPSGERDEQYF. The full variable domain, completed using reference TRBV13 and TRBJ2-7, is AAGVIQSPRHLIKEKRETATLKCYPIPRHDTVYWYQQGPGQDPQFLISFYEKMQSDKGSIPDRFSAQQFSDYHSELNMSSLELGDSALYFCASSVEPSGERDEQYFGPGTRLTVT.

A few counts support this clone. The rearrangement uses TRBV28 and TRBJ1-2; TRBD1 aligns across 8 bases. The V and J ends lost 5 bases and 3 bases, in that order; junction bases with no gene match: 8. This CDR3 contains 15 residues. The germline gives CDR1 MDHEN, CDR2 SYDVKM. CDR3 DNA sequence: TGTGCCAGCAGTCCTTTCAGGGGGCGGGACTATGGCTACACCTTC. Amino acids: CASSPFRGRDYGYTF.

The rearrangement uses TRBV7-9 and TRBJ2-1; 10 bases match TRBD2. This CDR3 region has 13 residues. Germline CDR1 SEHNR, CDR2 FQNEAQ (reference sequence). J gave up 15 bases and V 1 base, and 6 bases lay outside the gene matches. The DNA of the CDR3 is TGTGCCAGCAGCTTAGGGCTAGCGGGAGTTCTGTTCTTC. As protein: CASSLGLAGVLFF.

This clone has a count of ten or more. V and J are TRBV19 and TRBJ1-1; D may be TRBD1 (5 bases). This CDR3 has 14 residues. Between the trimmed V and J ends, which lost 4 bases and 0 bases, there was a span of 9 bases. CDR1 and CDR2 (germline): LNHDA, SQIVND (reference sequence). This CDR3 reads CASSKGTMNTEAFF. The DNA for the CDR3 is TGTGCCAGTAGTAAAGGGACTATGAACACTGAAGCTTTCTTT.

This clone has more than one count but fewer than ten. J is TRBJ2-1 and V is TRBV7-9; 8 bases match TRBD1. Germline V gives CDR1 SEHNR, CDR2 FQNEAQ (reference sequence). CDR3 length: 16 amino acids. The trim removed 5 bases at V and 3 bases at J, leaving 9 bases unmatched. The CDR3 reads CASSVLTGANYNEQFF. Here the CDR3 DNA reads TGTGCCAGCAGCGTCCTGACAGGGGCGAACTACAATGAGCAGTTCTTC.

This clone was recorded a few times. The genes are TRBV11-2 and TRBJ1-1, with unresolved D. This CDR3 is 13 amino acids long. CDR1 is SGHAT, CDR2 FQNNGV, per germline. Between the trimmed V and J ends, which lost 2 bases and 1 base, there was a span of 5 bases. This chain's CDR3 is CASSLKRNTEAFF. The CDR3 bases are TGTGCCAGCAGCTTAAAGCGGAACACTGAAGCTTTCTTT.

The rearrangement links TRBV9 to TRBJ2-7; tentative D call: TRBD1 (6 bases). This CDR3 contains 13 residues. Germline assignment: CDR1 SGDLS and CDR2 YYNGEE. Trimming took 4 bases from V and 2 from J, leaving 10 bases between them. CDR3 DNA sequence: TGTGCCAGCAGCCGGGGACAAACCTACGAGCAGTACTTC. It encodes CASSRGQTYEQYF.

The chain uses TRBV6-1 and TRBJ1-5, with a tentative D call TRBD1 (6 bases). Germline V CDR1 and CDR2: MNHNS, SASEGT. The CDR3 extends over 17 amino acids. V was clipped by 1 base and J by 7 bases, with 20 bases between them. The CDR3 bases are TGTGCCAGCAGTGAAGATCGGAAACAGGGCGGAGAGCAGCCCCAGCATTTT. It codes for CASSEDRKQGGEQPQHF.

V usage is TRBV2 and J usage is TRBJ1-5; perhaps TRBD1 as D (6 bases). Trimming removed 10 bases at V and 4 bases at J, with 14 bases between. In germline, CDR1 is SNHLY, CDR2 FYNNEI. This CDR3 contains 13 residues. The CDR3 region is CATNREPNQPQHF. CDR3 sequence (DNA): TGTGCCACAAACAGGGAACCTAATCAGCCCCAGCATTTT. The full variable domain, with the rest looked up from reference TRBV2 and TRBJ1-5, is EPEVTQTPSHQVTQMGQEVILRCVPISNHLYFYWYRQILGQKVEFLVSFYNNEISEKSEIFDDQFSVERPDGSNFTLKIRSTKLEDSAMYFCATNREPNQPQHFGDGTRLSIL.

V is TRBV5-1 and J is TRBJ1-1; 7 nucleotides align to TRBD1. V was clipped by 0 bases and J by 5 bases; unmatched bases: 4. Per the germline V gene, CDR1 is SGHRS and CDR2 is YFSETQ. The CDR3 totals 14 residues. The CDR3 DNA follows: TGCGCCAGCAGCTTGGGACAGGGTGGGACTGAAGCTTTCTTT. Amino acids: CASSLGQGGTEAFF.

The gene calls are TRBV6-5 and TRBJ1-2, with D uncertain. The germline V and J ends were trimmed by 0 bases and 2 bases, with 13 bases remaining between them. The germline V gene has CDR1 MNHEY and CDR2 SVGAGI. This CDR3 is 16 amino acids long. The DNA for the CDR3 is TGTGCCAGCAGTTACTCGCAGTCGATTCGAAACTATGGCTACACCTTC. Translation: CASSYSQSIRNYGYTF.

The CDR3 loop reads CASSLRPGQNTEAFF. CDR3 nucleotide sequence: TGCGCCAGCAGCTTGAGGCCGGGACAGAACACTGAAGCTTTCTTT. The chain couples TRBV5-1 to TRBJ1-1; a possible D gene is TRBD1 (6 bases). CDR3 length equals 15 residues. Between the trimmed V and J ends, which lost 1 base and 1 base, there was a span of 11 bases. Germline V gene data show CDR1 as SGHRS and CDR2 as YFSETQ.

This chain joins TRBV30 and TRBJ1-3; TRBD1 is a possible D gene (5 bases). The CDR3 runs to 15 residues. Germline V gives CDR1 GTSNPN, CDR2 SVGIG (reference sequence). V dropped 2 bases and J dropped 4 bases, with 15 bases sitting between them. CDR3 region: CAWSRWGDGGNTIYF. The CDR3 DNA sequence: TGTGCCTGGAGTAGATGGGGGGACGGAGGAAACACCATATATTTT.

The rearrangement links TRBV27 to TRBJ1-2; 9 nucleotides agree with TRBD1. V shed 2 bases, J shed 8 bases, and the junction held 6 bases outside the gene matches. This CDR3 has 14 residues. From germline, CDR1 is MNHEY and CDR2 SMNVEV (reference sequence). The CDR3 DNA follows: TGTGCCAGCAGTTTAGTTACAGGGGGCGGCGGCTACACCTTC. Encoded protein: CASSLVTGGGGYTF.

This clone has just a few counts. The CDR3 region is CASSIGAKMAFF. For the CDR3, the DNA is TGTGCCAGTAGTATCGGAGCAAAAATGGCTTTCTTT. The J gene is TRBJ1-1, the V gene TRBV19, with no clear D. The germline V and J ends were trimmed by 3 bases and 11 bases, with 13 bases remaining between them. The CDR3 loop spans 12 amino acids. CDR1 LNHDA and CDR2 SQIVND come from the germline V gene (reference sequence).

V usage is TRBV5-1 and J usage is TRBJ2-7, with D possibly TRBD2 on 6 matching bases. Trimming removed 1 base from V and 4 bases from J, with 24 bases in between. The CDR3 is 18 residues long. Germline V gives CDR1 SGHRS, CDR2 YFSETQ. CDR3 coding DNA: TGCGCCAGCAGCTTGTCCCCGGGACTTCCCACTCAACCATACGAGCAGTACTTC. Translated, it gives CASSLSPGLPTQPYEQYF.

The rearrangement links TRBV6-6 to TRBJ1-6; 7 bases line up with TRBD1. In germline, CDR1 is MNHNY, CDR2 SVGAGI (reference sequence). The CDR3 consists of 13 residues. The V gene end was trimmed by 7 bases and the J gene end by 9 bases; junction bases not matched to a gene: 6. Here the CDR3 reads CASKTGESSPLHF. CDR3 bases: TGTGCCAGCAAAACAGGGGAAAGTTCACCCCTCCACTTT.

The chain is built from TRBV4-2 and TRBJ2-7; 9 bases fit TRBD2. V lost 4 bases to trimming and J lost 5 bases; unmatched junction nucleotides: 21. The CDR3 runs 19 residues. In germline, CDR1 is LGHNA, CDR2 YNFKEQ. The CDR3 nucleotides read TGTGCCAGCAGCCCGATATGGGACTTGCGGGAGGGCCTTGTCCACGAGCAGTACTTC. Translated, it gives CASSPIWDLREGLVHEQYF.

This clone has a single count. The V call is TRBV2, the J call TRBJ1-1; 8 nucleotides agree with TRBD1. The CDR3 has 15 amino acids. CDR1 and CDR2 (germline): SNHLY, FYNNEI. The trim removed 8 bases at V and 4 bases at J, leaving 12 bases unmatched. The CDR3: CASWPVQGAVTEAFF. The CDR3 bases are TGTGCCAGCTGGCCAGTTCAGGGGGCTGTCACTGAAGCTTTCTTT.

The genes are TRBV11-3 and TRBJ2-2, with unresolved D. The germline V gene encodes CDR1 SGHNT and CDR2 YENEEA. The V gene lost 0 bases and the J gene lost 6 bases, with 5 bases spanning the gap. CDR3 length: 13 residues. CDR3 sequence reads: CASSLEPAGELFF. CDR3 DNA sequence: TGTGCCAGCAGCTTAGAACCGGCCGGGGAGCTGTTTTTT. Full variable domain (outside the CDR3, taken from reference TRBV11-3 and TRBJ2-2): EAGVVQSPRYKIIEKKQPVAFWCNPISGHNTLYWYLQNLGQGPELLIRYENEEAVDDSQLPKDRFSAERLKGVDSTLKIQPAELGDSAVYLCASSLEPAGELFFGEGSRLTVL.

CDR3: CASSLRTGLNEQYF. The CDR3 DNA follows: TGTGCCAGTAGTCTTAGGACAGGTCTTAACGAGCAGTACTTC. The gene calls are TRBV19 and TRBJ2-7; TRBD1 aligns across 7 bases. J gave up 5 bases and V 5 bases, and 9 bases lay outside the gene matches. The length of the CDR3 is 14 residues. Germline values: CDR1 LNHDA, CDR2 SQIVND (reference sequence).

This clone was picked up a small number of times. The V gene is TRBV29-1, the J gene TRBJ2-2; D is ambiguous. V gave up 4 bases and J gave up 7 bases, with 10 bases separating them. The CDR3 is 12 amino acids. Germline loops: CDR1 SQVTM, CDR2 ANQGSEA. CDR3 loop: CSVVVGYGELFF. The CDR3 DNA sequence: TGCAGCGTTGTAGTTGGTTACGGGGAGCTGTTTTTT.

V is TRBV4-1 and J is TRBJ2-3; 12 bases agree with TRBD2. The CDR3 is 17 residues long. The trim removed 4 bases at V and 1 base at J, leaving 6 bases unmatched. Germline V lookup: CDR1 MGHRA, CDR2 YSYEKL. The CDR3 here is CASSLARTSGGTDTQYF. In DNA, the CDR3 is TGCGCCAGCAGCCTGGCGAGGACTAGCGGGGGCACAGATACGCAGTATTTT.

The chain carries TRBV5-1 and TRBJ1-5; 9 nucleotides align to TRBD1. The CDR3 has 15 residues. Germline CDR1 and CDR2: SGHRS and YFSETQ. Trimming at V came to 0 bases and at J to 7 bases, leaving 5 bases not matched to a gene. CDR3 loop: CASSLDGTGYQPQHF. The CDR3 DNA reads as TGCGCCAGCAGCTTGGATGGGACAGGGTACCAGCCCCAGCATTTT. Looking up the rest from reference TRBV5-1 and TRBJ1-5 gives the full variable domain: KAGVTQTPRYLIKTRGQQVTLSCSPISGHRSVSWYQQTPGQGLQFLFEYFSETQRNKGNFPGRFSGRQFSNSRSEMNVSTLELGDSALYLCASSLDGTGYQPQHFGDGTRLSIL.

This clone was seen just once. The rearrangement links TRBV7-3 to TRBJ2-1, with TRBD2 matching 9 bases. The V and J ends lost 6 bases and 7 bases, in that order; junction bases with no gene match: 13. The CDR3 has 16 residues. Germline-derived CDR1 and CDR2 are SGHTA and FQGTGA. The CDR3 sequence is CASSQGGSGRQNEQFF. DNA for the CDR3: TGTGCCAGCAGTCAAGGGGGAAGCGGGAGGCAAAATGAGCAGTTCTTC.